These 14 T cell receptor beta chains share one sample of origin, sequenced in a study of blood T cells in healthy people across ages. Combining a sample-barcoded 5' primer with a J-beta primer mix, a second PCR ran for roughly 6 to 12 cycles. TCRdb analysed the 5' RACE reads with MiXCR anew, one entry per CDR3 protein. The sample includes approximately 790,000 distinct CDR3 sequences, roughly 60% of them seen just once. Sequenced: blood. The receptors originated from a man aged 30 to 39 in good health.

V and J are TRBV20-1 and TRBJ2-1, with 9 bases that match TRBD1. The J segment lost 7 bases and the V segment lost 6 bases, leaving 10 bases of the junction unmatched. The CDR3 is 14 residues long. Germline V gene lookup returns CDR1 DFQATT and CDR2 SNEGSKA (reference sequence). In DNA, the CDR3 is TGCAGTGCGCCATCCGACAGGGGGTGGAATGAGCAGTTCTTC. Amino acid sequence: CSAPSDRGWNEQFF.

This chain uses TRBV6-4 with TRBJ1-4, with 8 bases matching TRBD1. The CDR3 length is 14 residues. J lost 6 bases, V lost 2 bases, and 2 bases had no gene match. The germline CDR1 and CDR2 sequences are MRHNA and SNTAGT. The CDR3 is CASSDQGAYEKLFF. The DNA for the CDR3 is TGTGCCAGCAGTGACCAGGGGGCTTATGAAAAACTGTTTTTT.

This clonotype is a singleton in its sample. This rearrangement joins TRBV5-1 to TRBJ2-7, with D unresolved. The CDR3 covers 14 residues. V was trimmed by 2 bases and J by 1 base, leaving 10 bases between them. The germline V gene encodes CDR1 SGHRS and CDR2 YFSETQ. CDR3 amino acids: CASSFSSPSYEQYF. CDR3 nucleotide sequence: TGCGCCAGCAGCTTCAGCAGCCCGTCCTACGAGCAGTACTTC. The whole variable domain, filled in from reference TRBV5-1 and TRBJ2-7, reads KAGVTQTPRYLIKTRGQQVTLSCSPISGHRSVSWYQQTPGQGLQFLFEYFSETQRNKGNFPGRFSGRQFSNSRSEMNVSTLELGDSALYLCASSFSSPSYEQYFGPGTRLTVT.

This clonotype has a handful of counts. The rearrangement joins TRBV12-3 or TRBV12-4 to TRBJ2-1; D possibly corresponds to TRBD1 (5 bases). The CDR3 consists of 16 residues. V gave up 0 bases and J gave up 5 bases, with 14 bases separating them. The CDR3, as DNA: TGTGCCAGCAGTTTAGCAACAGGTTACCAGGACAATGAGCAGTTCTTC. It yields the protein CASSLATGYQDNEQFF.

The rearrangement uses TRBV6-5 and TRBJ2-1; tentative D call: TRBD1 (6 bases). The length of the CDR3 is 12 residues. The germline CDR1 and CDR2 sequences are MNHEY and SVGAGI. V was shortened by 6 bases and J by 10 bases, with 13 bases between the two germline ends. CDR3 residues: CASSTAGTEQFF. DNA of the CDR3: TGTGCCAGCAGCACAGCCGGGACAGAGCAGTTCTTC.

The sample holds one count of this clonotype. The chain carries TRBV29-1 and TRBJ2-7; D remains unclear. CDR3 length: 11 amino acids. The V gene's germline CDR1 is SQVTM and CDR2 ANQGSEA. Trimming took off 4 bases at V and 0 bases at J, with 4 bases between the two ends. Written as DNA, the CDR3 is TGCAGCGTTGTGAACTCCTACGAGCAGTACTTC. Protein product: CSVVNSYEQYF.

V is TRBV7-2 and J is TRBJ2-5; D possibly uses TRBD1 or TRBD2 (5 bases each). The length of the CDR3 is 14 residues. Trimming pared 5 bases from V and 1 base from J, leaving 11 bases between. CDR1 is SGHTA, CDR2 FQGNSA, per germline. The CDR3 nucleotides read TGTGCCAGCAGCACGCAGGGACCCCAAGAGACCCAGTACTTC. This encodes CASSTQGPQETQYF.

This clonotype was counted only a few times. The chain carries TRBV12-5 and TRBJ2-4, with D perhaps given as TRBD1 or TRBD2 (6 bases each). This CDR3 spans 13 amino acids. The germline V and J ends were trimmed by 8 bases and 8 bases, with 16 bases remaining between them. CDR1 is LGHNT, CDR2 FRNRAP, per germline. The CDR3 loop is CASRKGEVDIQYF. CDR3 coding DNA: TGTGCTAGTAGGAAGGGGGAGGTTGACATTCAGTACTTC.

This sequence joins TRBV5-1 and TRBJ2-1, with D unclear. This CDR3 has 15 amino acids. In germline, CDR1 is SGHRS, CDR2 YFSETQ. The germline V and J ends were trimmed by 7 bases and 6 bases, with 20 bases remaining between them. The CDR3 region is CASRTGQAKLNEQFF. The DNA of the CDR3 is TGCGCCAGCCGTACCGGTCAGGCGAAACTCAATGAGCAGTTCTTC.

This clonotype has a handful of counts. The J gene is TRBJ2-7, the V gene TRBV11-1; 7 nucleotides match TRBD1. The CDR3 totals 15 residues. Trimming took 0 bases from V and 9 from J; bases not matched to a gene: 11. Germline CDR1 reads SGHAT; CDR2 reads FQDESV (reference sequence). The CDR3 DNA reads TGTGCCAGCAGCTTAGCGGGGACAGCCTTACGAGCGCAGTACTTC. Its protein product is CASSLAGTALRAQYF.

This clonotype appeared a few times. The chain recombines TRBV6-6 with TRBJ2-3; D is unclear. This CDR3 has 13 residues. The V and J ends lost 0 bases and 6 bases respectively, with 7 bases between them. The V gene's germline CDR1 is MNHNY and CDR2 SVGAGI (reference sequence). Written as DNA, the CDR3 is TGTGCCAGCAGTTACTCGATACTGGATACGCAGTATTTT. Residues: CASSYSILDTQYF.

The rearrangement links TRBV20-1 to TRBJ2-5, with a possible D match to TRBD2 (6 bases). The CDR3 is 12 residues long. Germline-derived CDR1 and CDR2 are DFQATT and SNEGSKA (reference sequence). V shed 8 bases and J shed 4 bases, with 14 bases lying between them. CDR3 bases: TGCAGTACGCAAAAGGGAGGAGAGACCCAGTACTTC. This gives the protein CSTQKGGETQYF.

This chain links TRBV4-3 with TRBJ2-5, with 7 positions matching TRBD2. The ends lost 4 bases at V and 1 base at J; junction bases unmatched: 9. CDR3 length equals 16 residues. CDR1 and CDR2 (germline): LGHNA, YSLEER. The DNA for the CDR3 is TGCGCCAGCAGCCGGTCCCAGGGAGGGGTCCAAGAGACCCAGTACTTC. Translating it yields CASSRSQGGVQETQYF.

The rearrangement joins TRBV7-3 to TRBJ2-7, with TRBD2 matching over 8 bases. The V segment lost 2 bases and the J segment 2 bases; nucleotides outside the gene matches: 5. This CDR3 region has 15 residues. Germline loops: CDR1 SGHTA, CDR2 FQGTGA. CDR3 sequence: CASSLRGGVPYEQYF. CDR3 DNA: TGTGCCAGCAGCTTACGGGGGGGTGTTCCCTACGAGCAGTACTTC.